These 22 T cell receptor beta chains were sequenced from one sample in a study of beta chain features in type 1 diabetes. Study-wide findings and caveats: Moderate yet significant TCRB CDR3 shortening was seen in Type 1 diabetes patients in all four CD4+ subsets.

Their antigens are not known. TCRB transcripts that were expressed got sequenced, as all of the isolated RNA had been reverse transcribed. The method was immunoSEQ multiplex PCR; TCRdb's version includes in-frame clones alone and lacks a portion of them. Of around 180,000 clones listed, less than 9.5% are singletons. The sequencing sample was made of central memory CD4+ T cells from blood. The receptors were gathered from a woman aged 40 to 50 with type 1 diabetes.

This clone was seen only a few times. The chain couples TRBV9 to TRBJ2-2; 8 nucleotides align to TRBD1. There are 14 residues in the CDR3. From germline, CDR1 is SGDLS and CDR2 YYNGEE. V lost 1 base and J lost 7; bases outside the gene matches: 3. CDR3 coding DNA: TGTGCCAGCAGCGTACAGGGGGCAGGCGGGGAGCTGTTTTTT. Amino acids: CASSVQGAGGELFF.

The genes are TRBV6-6 and TRBJ1-5; D gene unclear. Trimming cost V 1 base and J 7 bases, with 8 bases left between them. The CDR3 has 13 residues. CDR1 MNHNY and CDR2 SVGAGI come from the germline V gene (reference sequence). The DNA for the CDR3 is TGTGCCAGCAGTTACTTCCTCGGGCAGCCCCAGCATTTT. This encodes CASSYFLGQPQHF.

This clone was seen more than once but under ten times. This rearrangement joins TRBV19 to TRBJ1-5, with D unresolved. The CDR3 spans 15 residues. Germline V gene lookup returns CDR1 LNHDA and CDR2 SQIVND (reference sequence). V was clipped by 3 bases and J by 4 bases, with 13 bases between them. The CDR3 here is CASSIMRETNQPQHF. The CDR3, as DNA: TGTGCCAGTAGTATCATGCGGGAGACGAATCAGCCCCAGCATTTT.

The chain couples TRBV6-6 to TRBJ2-5, with D possibly being TRBD1 (6 bases). The J call could be wrong; TRBJ2-7 is a better fit for the DNA end. CDR3 size: 11 residues. Per germline, CDR1 MNHNY and CDR2 SVGAGI (reference sequence). CDR3 DNA sequence: TGTGCCAGCAGTCGGACAGACGAGCAGTACTTC. The encoded protein is CASSRTDEQYF.

The rearrangement links TRBV18 to TRBJ2-5, with 7 bases aligning to TRBD1. Germline V lookup: CDR1 KGHSH, CDR2 LQKENI. The J segment lost 1 base and the V segment lost 2 bases, leaving 1 base of the junction unmatched. The length of the CDR3 is 14 residues. The CDR3 loop reads CASSPRQGQETQYF. The CDR3 bases are TGTGCCAGCTCACCAAGACAGGGCCAAGAGACCCAGTACTTC.

This clone was counted between two and nine times. The chain combines TRBV7-2 with TRBJ1-4, with 7 positions matching TRBD1. Per germline, CDR1 SGHTA and CDR2 FQGNSA. Germline trimming cut 5 bases from V and 13 bases from J; bases unmatched to any gene: 10. This CDR3 region has 13 residues. CDR3 loop: CASSRGQDLTLFF. The CDR3 DNA follows: TGTGCCAGCAGCCGAGGACAGGACCTCACACTGTTTTTT. Filled out from reference TRBV7-2 and TRBJ1-4, the complete variable domain reads GAGVSQSPSNKVTEKGKDVELRCDPISGHTALYWYRQSLGQGLEFLIYFQGNSAPDKSGLPSDRFSAERTGGSVSTLTIQRTQQEDSAVYLCASSRGQDLTLFFGSGTQLSVL.

The table lists this clone with a few counts. The chain joins TRBV7-2 to TRBJ1-5; D possibly corresponds to TRBD1 (5 bases). This CDR3 comprises 14 residues. Germline CDR1 is SGHTA and CDR2 is FQGNSA. V was clipped by 5 bases and J by 5 bases, with 13 bases between them. CDR3 loop: CASSQRQGDQPQHF. The CDR3 DNA reads as TGTGCCAGCAGCCAACGTCAGGGTGATCAGCCCCAGCATTTT. Looking up the rest from reference TRBV7-2 and TRBJ1-5 gives the full variable domain: GAGVSQSPSNKVTEKGKDVELRCDPISGHTALYWYRQSLGQGLEFLIYFQGNSAPDKSGLPSDRFSAERTGGSVSTLTIQRTQQEDSAVYLCASSQRQGDQPQHFGDGTRLSIL.

The chain recombines TRBV7-2 with TRBJ2-5; maybe TRBD2 (6 bases). This CDR3 has 14 residues. Germline loops: CDR1 SGHTA, CDR2 FQGNSA. Trimming stripped 1 base from V and 5 bases from J, with 11 bases between. CDR3 amino acids: CASSLELAGETQYF. The CDR3 coding sequence is TGTGCCAGCAGCTTAGAACTAGCTGGGGAGACCCAGTACTTC.

The chain links TRBV9 to TRBJ1-4, with D perhaps TRBD1 (5 bases). The CDR3 length is 15 residues. The germline V gene has CDR1 SGDLS and CDR2 YYNGEE. The V and J ends lost 2 bases and 3 bases respectively, with 11 bases between them. The CDR3 DNA reads TGTGCCAGCAGCGTGGGGCATGGAGCTAATGAAAAACTGTTTTTT. This codes for CASSVGHGANEKLFF.

The chain uses TRBV4-3 and TRBJ2-3; possibly TRBD2 for D (6 bases). V dropped 1 base and J dropped 1 base, with 15 bases sitting between them. The germline gives CDR1 LGHNA, CDR2 YSLEER. CDR3 length equals 17 residues. CDR3 in amino acids: CASSQVAGSMGTDTQYF. The CDR3 DNA sequence: TGCGCCAGCAGCCAAGTGGCGGGGTCCATGGGCACAGATACGCAGTATTTT.

This clone turned up a few times. The chain employs TRBV6-5 and TRBJ2-1; the match to TRBD2 covers 8 bases. The junction had 10 bases not matched to a gene; V was cut back by 4 bases and J by 8 bases. Germline CDR1 reads MNHEY; CDR2 reads SVGAGI. CDR3 length: 15 amino acids. As DNA, the CDR3 is TGTGCCAGCAGTTCCCCCGATCGGGGGGGGGATGAGCAGTTCTTC. It specifies CASSSPDRGGDEQFF.

This clone was found a few times. V gene TRBV2 combines with J gene TRBJ1-5; D remains unclear. Germline V lookup: CDR1 SNHLY, CDR2 FYNNEI. The CDR3 sequence is 14 residues long. Trimming removed 3 bases at V and 3 bases at J, with 9 bases between. The CDR3 DNA follows: TGTGCCAGCAGTGACCGGGTCCTCAATCAGCCCCAGCATTTT. This codes for CASSDRVLNQPQHF.

The V gene is TRBV5-4, the J gene TRBJ1-1; D not certain. Trimming stripped 1 base from V and 1 base from J, with 5 bases between. Looked up from germline, CDR1 is SGHNT and CDR2 is YYREEE (reference sequence). The length of the CDR3 is 13 residues. This chain's CDR3 is CASSLTGNTEAFF. The CDR3 DNA is TGTGCCAGCAGCTTGACCGGGAACACTGAAGCTTTCTTT. Full variable domain (rest looked up from reference TRBV5-4 and TRBJ1-1): ETGVTQSPTHLIKTRGQQVTLRCSSQSGHNTVSWYQQALGQGPQFIFQYYREEENGRGNFPPRFSGLQFPNYSSELNVNALELDDSALYLCASSLTGNTEAFFGQGTRLTVV.

This clone turned up a few times. The rearrangement uses TRBV19 and TRBJ1-2; D might be TRBD1 (6 bases). V shed 6 bases and J shed 2 bases, with 16 bases lying between them. The CDR3 is 15 amino acids. CDR1 LNHDA and CDR2 SQIVND come from the germline V gene (reference sequence). The CDR3 DNA is TGTGCCAGTAGCGCCCAGACAGGCGCAAACTATGGCTACACCTTC. It codes for CASSAQTGANYGYTF.

The chain uses TRBV5-1 and TRBJ1-3; perhaps TRBD1 as D (6 bases). The CDR3 sequence is 16 residues long. Germline-derived CDR1 and CDR2 are SGHRS and YFSETQ. V lost 3 bases and J 2 bases, leaving 15 bases between the germline ends. CDR3 DNA: TGCGCCAGCAGCTACAGGGCCCTCGACGCTGGAAACACCATATATTTT. Translation gives CASSYRALDAGNTIYF.

This clone was seen once. J is TRBJ2-1 and V is TRBV7-9; TRBD2 is a possible D gene (5 bases). Trimming pared 5 bases from V and 1 base from J, leaving 18 bases between. Germline assignment: CDR1 SEHNR and CDR2 FQNEAQ (reference sequence). This CDR3 region has 17 residues. CDR3 residues: CASSPPERTDSYNEQFF. As DNA, the CDR3 is TGTGCCAGCAGCCCTCCTGAAAGGACTGATTCCTACAATGAGCAGTTCTTC.

This clone was recorded a few times. The V call is TRBV5-1, the J call TRBJ1-2, with 10 bases that match TRBD1. From germline, CDR1 is SGHRS and CDR2 YFSETQ. V lost 4 bases, J lost 2 bases, and 2 bases stayed unmatched. The CDR3 has 14 residues. CDR3 DNA sequence: TGCGCCAGCAGCGAGGGACAGGGGAACTATGGCTACACCTTC. Amino acid sequence: CASSEGQGNYGYTF. The full variable domain, completed using reference TRBV5-1 and TRBJ1-2, is KAGVTQTPRYLIKTRGQQVTLSCSPISGHRSVSWYQQTPGQGLQFLFEYFSETQRNKGNFPGRFSGRQFSNSRSEMNVSTLELGDSALYLCASSEGQGNYGYTFGSGTRLTVV.

The rearrangement joins TRBV7-3 to TRBJ2-2; D is perhaps TRBD2 (5 bases). The CDR3 spans 14 residues. Germline V CDR1 and CDR2: SGHTA, FQGTGA. Trimming took 5 bases from V and 4 from J, leaving 11 bases between them. Here the CDR3 reads CASSPAASTGELFF. The CDR3 DNA is TGTGCCAGCAGCCCAGCGGCGTCCACCGGGGAGCTGTTTTTT.

This chain joins TRBV19 and TRBJ2-1; a possible D gene is TRBD1 (5 bases). The CDR3 has 15 residues. V was pared by 5 bases and J by 0 bases, with 11 bases between. CDR1 LNHDA and CDR2 SQIVND come from the germline V gene (reference sequence). The CDR3 spells CASSSYRSSYNEQFF. In nucleotides, the CDR3 is TGTGCCAGTAGTTCGTACAGGAGCTCCTACAATGAGCAGTTCTTC.

This clone was seen a handful of times. The J gene is TRBJ1-1, the V gene TRBV11-3; no clear D. Germline values: CDR1 SGHNT, CDR2 YENEEA. The length of the CDR3 is 14 residues. Trimming removed 5 bases from V and 1 base from J, with 11 bases in between. CDR3 region: CASSDGVPNTEAFF. As DNA, the CDR3 is TGTGCCAGCAGCGACGGGGTTCCGAACACTGAAGCTTTCTTT.

This clone was observed a handful of times. The rearrangement links TRBV28 to TRBJ1-2; TRBD1 might be the D (6 bases). V lost 6 bases and J 7 bases, leaving 12 bases between the germline ends. Germline CDR1 and CDR2: MDHEN and SYDVKM. This CDR3 contains 12 residues. DNA of the CDR3: TGTGCCAGCAGGGTTCAGGGGAGTGGCTACACCTTC. Its protein is CASRVQGSGYTF.

There are many counts of this clone. The V and J genes are TRBV18 and TRBJ2-3; weak D call: TRBD1 (5 bases). CDR3 size: 16 residues. The germline V and J ends were trimmed by 3 bases and 5 bases, with 18 bases remaining between them. Germline V gene lookup returns CDR1 KGHSH and CDR2 LQKENI. CDR3 sequence reads: CASSPTLAGQIDTQYF. The CDR3 DNA follows: TGTGCCAGCTCACCTACCCTGGCAGGGCAAATAGATACGCAGTATTTT. The full variable domain, rest sourced from reference TRBV18 and TRBJ2-3, is NAGVMQNPRHLVRRRGQEARLRCSPMKGHSHVYWYRQLPEEGLKFMVYLQKENIIDESGMPKERFSAEFPKEGPSILRIQQVVRGDSAAYFCASSPTLAGQIDTQYFGPGTRLTVL.